This T cell receptor beta chain was recovered during a study of blood T cell repertoires in COVID-19. Sequenced by immunoSEQ multiplex PCR; TCRdb stores in-frame clones only, minus some. The sample shows some 100,000 clones, 70% to 80% of them seen only once. The junction had 4 bases not matched to a gene; V was cut back by 0 bases and J by 3 bases. This CDR3 spans 16 amino acids. Germline V lookup: CDR1 SGHTA, CDR2 FQGNSA. The clonotype was recovered from a man between 65 and 85 years old with active or convalescent COVID-19. The V call is TRBV7-2, the J call TRBJ2-3; 9 positions match TRBD2. Sequenced sample: peripheral blood. The CDR3 sequence: CASSLAAGGRTDTQYF. The CDR3 bases are TGTGCCAGCAGCTTAGCGGCGGGGGGGCGAACAGATACGCAGTATTTT.